These 15 T cell receptor beta chains share one sample of origin, sequenced in a study of human versus mouse CDR3 diversity and MHC coevolution. Here immunoSEQ multiplex PCR was the method, and the copy in TCRdb shows in-frame clones only, minus some. The profile shows 60,000 or so clones, 94% of them singletons. The specimen was naive CD4+ T cells from blood. Sample subset: CD45RO-negative CD62L-positive naive CD4 T cells. The source of these receptors is a person aged 55 to 69 in good health.

The chain couples TRBV5-4 to TRBJ2-3, with 9 bases fitting TRBD1. The CDR3 runs to 15 residues. The ends lost 2 bases at V and 3 bases at J; junction bases unmatched: 4. Per the germline V gene, CDR1 is SGHNT and CDR2 is YYREEE (reference sequence). The CDR3 sequence is CASSLGDRGTDTQYF. The CDR3 DNA sequence: TGTGCCAGCAGCTTAGGAGACAGGGGGACAGATACGCAGTATTTT.

V is TRBV7-7 and J is TRBJ2-1; D possibly corresponds to TRBD1 (6 bases). V shed 5 bases and J shed 9 bases, with 17 bases lying between them. In germline, CDR1 is SSHAT, CDR2 FNYEAQ (reference sequence). This CDR3 comprises 14 residues. CDR3 sequence: CASSTTNRDGEQFF. CDR3 coding DNA: TGTGCCAGCAGCACTACGAACAGGGACGGTGAGCAGTTCTTC.

The chain joins TRBV18 to TRBJ2-3, with TRBD2 matching over 11 bases. Trimming took 4 bases from V and 2 from J; bases not matched to a gene: 5. CDR3 length: 16 residues. The germline gives CDR1 KGHSH, CDR2 LQKENI. Here the CDR3 DNA reads TGTGCCAGCTCACTACTGACTAGCGGGACCACAGATACGCAGTATTTT. This gives the protein CASSLLTSGTTDTQYF. The full variable domain, in which reference TRBV18 and TRBJ2-3 provide the parts outside the CDR3, is NAGVMQNPRHLVRRRGQEARLRCSPMKGHSHVYWYRQLPEEGLKFMVYLQKENIIDESGMPKERFSAEFPKEGPSILRIQQVVRGDSAAYFCASSLLTSGTTDTQYFGPGTRLTVL.

This clone was detected once. This rearrangement joins TRBV6-1 to TRBJ2-5, with D tentatively TRBD2 (6 bases). The CDR3 consists of 17 residues. Germline lookup yields CDR1 MNHNS and CDR2 SASEGT. Trimming removed 1 base from V and 5 bases from J, with 20 bases in between. CDR3 sequence reads: CASSEVEGVKGRETQYF. The CDR3 nucleotides are TGTGCCAGCAGTGAAGTGGAAGGGGTGAAGGGGAGGGAGACCCAGTACTTC.

The J gene is TRBJ1-1, the V gene TRBV9, with TRBD1 matching 8 bases. Germline values: CDR1 SGDLS, CDR2 YYNGEE. V shed 3 bases and J 1 base; nucleotides not matched to a gene: 5. The CDR3 loop spans 15 amino acids. Here the CDR3 DNA reads TGTGCCAGCAGCGCCACCGGGACAGGGAACACTGAAGCTTTCTTT. Translation: CASSATGTGNTEAFF. The whole variable domain, remainder taken from reference TRBV9 and TRBJ1-1, is DSGVTQTPKHLITATGQRVTLRCSPRSGDLSVYWYQQSLDQGLQFLIQYYNGEERAKGNILERFSAQQFPDLHSELNLSSLELGDSALYFCASSATGTGNTEAFFGQGTRLTVV.

The J gene is TRBJ1-3, the V gene TRBV15; a weak D match, TRBD1 (6 bases). V was trimmed by 4 bases and J by 0 bases, leaving 16 bases between them. Germline CDR1 and CDR2: LNHNV and YYDKDF (reference sequence). There are 17 residues in the CDR3. The CDR3 coding sequence is TGTGCCACCAGCATGGGGGGGCAGACCTACTCTGGAAACACCATATATTTT. Protein sequence: CATSMGGQTYSGNTIYF.

The chain couples TRBV19 to TRBJ1-5, with D uncertain. Germline V CDR1 and CDR2: LNHDA, SQIVND (reference sequence). V dropped 8 bases and J dropped 4 bases, with 15 bases sitting between them. The CDR3 covers 14 residues. CDR3 nucleotide sequence: TGTGCCAGTGAGGACTCCTGGGGTAATCAGCCCCAGCATTTT. Translation gives CASEDSWGNQPQHF.

V and J are TRBV10-2 and TRBJ2-5, with unresolved D. The end of the DNA is better explained by TRBJ2-7, so the J call may be wrong. This CDR3 comprises 14 residues. Germline V gene data show CDR1 as WSHSY and CDR2 as SAAADI. CDR3 nucleotides: TGCGCCAGCAGTGTCACCAAGATATCCTACGAGCAGTACTTC. Protein: CASSVTKISYEQYF.

The genes are TRBV5-1 and TRBJ2-1; D is unresolved. Germline assignment: CDR1 SGHRS and CDR2 YFSETQ. Trimming pared 0 bases from V and 5 bases from J, leaving 3 bases between. This CDR3 has 12 amino acids. In DNA, the CDR3 is TGCGCCAGCAGCTTGGCAGACAATGAGCAGTTCTTC. Protein sequence: CASSLADNEQFF.

J is TRBJ2-3 and V is TRBV6-1; 8 nucleotides match TRBD1. The CDR3 is 15 amino acids. V lost 6 bases and J lost 1; bases outside the gene matches: 6. CDR1 and CDR2 (germline): MNHNS, SASEGT. CDR3 sequence: CASSQPGQGTDTQYF. In DNA, the CDR3 is TGTGCCAGCAGCCAGCCGGGACAGGGCACAGATACGCAGTATTTT.

The chain links TRBV7-9 to TRBJ1-5; D unclear. CDR1 and CDR2 from the germline V gene are SEHNR and FQNEAQ (reference sequence). The CDR3 consists of 12 residues. Here the CDR3 reads CGPSGSNQPQHF. The CDR3 nucleotides read TGTGGACCGTCGGGGTCCAATCAGCCCCAGCATTTT.

The chain combines TRBV10-3 with TRBJ2-7, with 9 bases lining up with TRBD1. Germline CDR1 reads ENHRY; CDR2 reads SYGVKD. The CDR3 is 12 residues long. With 6 bases clipped from V and 6 bases from J, the junction kept 3 bases outside the gene matches. DNA of the CDR3: TGTGCCATCAGGGACAGGGGTGGCGAGCAGTACTTC. Translating it yields CAIRDRGGEQYF.

The chain employs TRBV6-4 and TRBJ2-3; D uncertain. The CDR3 runs to 17 residues. Trimming shortened V by 0 bases and J by 0 bases, and 13 bases separated the two germline ends. Germline CDR1 MRHNA, CDR2 SNTAGT. The CDR3, as DNA: TGTGCCAGCAGTGACTCGGTTGAGCGAGAGAGCACAGATACGCAGTATTTT. Encoded protein: CASSDSVERESTDTQYF.

The rearrangement links TRBV10-3 to TRBJ1-2; 9 nucleotides align to TRBD1. The CDR3 has 14 residues. In germline, CDR1 is ENHRY, CDR2 SYGVKD. The J segment lost 2 bases and the V segment lost 2 bases, leaving 0 bases of the junction unmatched. CDR3 amino acids: CAISETGGNYGYTF. CDR3 nucleotide sequence: TGTGCCATCAGTGAGACAGGGGGCAACTATGGCTACACCTTC.

The chain links TRBV9 to TRBJ2-1, with D possibly being TRBD1 (5 bases). The CDR3 loop spans 14 amino acids. Germline CDR1 is SGDLS and CDR2 is YYNGEE. Trimming removed 4 bases at V and 9 bases at J, with 17 bases between. CDR3 nucleotide sequence: TGTGCCAGCAGCCACGGGCTAGTGGGGCTTGAGCAGTTCTTC. It codes for CASSHGLVGLEQFF. Full variable domain (remainder filled in from reference TRBV9 and TRBJ2-1): DSGVTQTPKHLITATGQRVTLRCSPRSGDLSVYWYQQSLDQGLQFLIQYYNGEERAKGNILERFSAQQFPDLHSELNLSSLELGDSALYFCASSHGLVGLEQFFGPGTRLTVL.